These 17 T cell receptor beta chains were all obtained from the same sample, sequenced in a study of T cell repertoires in cytomegalovirus infection. TCRdb re-analysed the reads in MiXCR, keeping a single row per CDR3 protein. The sample carries around 180,000 distinct CDR3 sequences, around 20% recorded once. The sequenced material came from PBMCs. All receptors derive from a human donor in good health (CMV status not recorded). Some clones in this sample may be carry-over from other donors' samples.

This clonotype was picked up many times. The J gene is TRBJ1-1, the V gene TRBV4-2; weak D call: TRBD1 (6 bases). Trimming cost V 4 bases and J 2 bases, with 14 bases left between them. CDR1 is LGHNA, CDR2 YNFKEQ, per germline. This CDR3 has 15 amino acids. DNA for the CDR3: TGTGCCAGCAGCCTACCCGGGACATACAACACTGAAGCTTTCTTT. Translation gives CASSLPGTYNTEAFF.

This clonotype turned up a few times. V gene TRBV12-3 or TRBV12-4 combines with J gene TRBJ2-7; 7 bases fit TRBD1. The CDR3 spans 13 residues. V lost 1 base, J lost 6 bases, and 3 bases stayed unmatched. CDR3 loop: CASSLGTGSEQYF. DNA for the CDR3: TGTGCCAGCAGTTTAGGGACAGGCTCCGAGCAGTACTTC.

The chain has TRBV23-1 and TRBJ2-7; D is uncertain. TRBV23-1 carries the ORF label, with uncertain function. The V and J ends lost 7 bases and 3 bases respectively, with 13 bases between them. CDR3 length equals 13 residues. The CDR3 is CASIRGPDYEQYF. For the CDR3, the DNA is TGCGCCAGCATTCGTGGCCCCGACTACGAGCAGTACTTC.

This clonotype has more than one count but fewer than ten. The chain links TRBV3-1 to TRBJ1-1, with a possible D match to TRBD1 (6 bases). Trimming pared 4 bases from V and 1 base from J, leaving 13 bases between. Germline assignment: CDR1 LGHDT and CDR2 YNNKEL (reference sequence). The CDR3 has 15 residues. The CDR3 loop reads CASSRWTVSNTEAFF. In nucleotides, the CDR3 is TGTGCCAGCAGCCGATGGACAGTCTCGAACACTGAAGCTTTCTTT.

In its sample, this clonotype was seen many times. The CDR3 DNA reads TGTGCCAGCAGCCGCCAGGAGGGCGTGGGGGGCTACACCTTC. Its protein product is CASSRQEGVGGYTF. This chain connects TRBV12-3 or TRBV12-4 to TRBJ1-2; D unresolved. This CDR3 spans 14 amino acids. The ends were cut back, 6 bases at V and 8 bases at J, with 19 bases in the middle.

This rearrangement joins TRBV27 to TRBJ2-7, with 12 bases lining up with TRBD2. The V and J ends lost 5 bases and 2 bases, in that order; junction bases with no gene match: 4. Per germline, CDR1 MNHEY and CDR2 SMNVEV (reference sequence). This CDR3 region has 15 residues. Written as DNA, the CDR3 is TGTGCCAGCAGTGGGGGACTAGCGGGCCCCTACGAGCAGTACTTC. Its translation is CASSGGLAGPYEQYF.

CDR3 sequence (DNA): TGTGCCAGCAGTCCGTCCGGGGGCGCGGGCTATGGCTACACCTTC. It is translated as CASSPSGGAGYGYTF. The J gene is TRBJ1-2, the V gene TRBV12-3 or TRBV12-4, with a possible D match to TRBD1 (6 bases). Trimming cost V 5 bases and J 4 bases, with 17 bases left between them. The CDR3 consists of 15 residues.

This clonotype was recorded a few times. The chain uses TRBV11-2 and TRBJ2-4; D possibly corresponds to TRBD2 (6 bases). Germline V gene sequence: CDR1 SGHAT, CDR2 FQNNGV. Between the trimmed V and J ends, which lost 5 bases and 6 bases, there was a span of 17 bases. This CDR3 comprises 15 residues. CDR3 loop: CASSARLGAGNIQYF. The DNA for the CDR3 is TGTGCCAGCAGCGCTCGGTTGGGAGCGGGAAACATTCAGTACTTC. Supplemented by reference TRBV11-2 and TRBJ2-4, the full variable domain reads EAGVAQSPRYKIIEKRQSVAFWCNPISGHATLYWYQQILGQGPKLLIQFQNNGVVDDSQLPKDRFSAERLKGVDSTLKIQPAKLEDSAVYLCASSARLGAGNIQYFGAGTRLSVL.

Many counts were recorded for this clonotype. The chain uses TRBV28 and TRBJ2-7, with 9 positions matching TRBD2. Germline V lookup: CDR1 MDHEN, CDR2 SYDVKM. The CDR3 is made up of 17 amino acids. J was trimmed by 2 bases and V by 2 bases; bases with no gene match: 10. CDR3 DNA: TGTGCCAGCAGTTTAGGGGGCTTTGCGGGAGGGCCCTACGAGCAGTACTTC. Protein: CASSLGGFAGGPYEQYF.

There are a few counts of this clonotype. The genes are TRBV12-3 or TRBV12-4 and TRBJ2-1, with D maybe TRBD2 (6 bases). The CDR3 runs 12 residues. V shed 5 bases and J shed 11 bases, with 13 bases lying between them. CDR3 sequence reads: CASSRLDYQQFF. DNA for the CDR3: TGTGCCAGCAGTCGCCTGGACTACCAGCAGTTCTTC.

This clonotype has a count of ten or more. This chain uses TRBV28 with TRBJ2-5; maybe TRBD2 (6 bases). The germline CDR1 and CDR2 sequences are MDHEN and SYDVKM. The ends were cut back, 4 bases at V and 4 bases at J, with 19 bases in the middle. The CDR3 has 16 residues. In nucleotides, the CDR3 is TGTGCCAGCAGTTCCCGTACCGGGAGAGGTGTAGAGACCCAGTACTTC. It is translated as CASSSRTGRGVETQYF.

This clonotype was picked up one time. The V and J genes are TRBV4-2 and TRBJ2-1; no clear D. The length of the CDR3 is 13 residues. The V gene's germline CDR1 is LGHNA and CDR2 YNFKEQ. Trimming took 4 bases from V and 8 from J, leaving 12 bases between them. Here the CDR3 DNA reads TGTGCCAGCAGCCGGAATCTTGTGGATGAGCAGTTCTTC. Its translation is CASSRNLVDEQFF.

A word on this clonotype: Mismatch with germline at one junction end may stem from a read error. The DNA of the CDR3 is TGTGTCAGCAGCCAAGATCTGGGTCCCTACGAGCAGTACTTC. This sequence encodes CVSSQDLGPYEQYF. The chain combines TRBV14 with TRBJ2-7; no definite D call. Germline V CDR1 and CDR2: SGHDN, FVKESK. The CDR3 is 14 residues long. Combining the CDR3 with reference TRBV14 and TRBJ2-7 gives the whole variable domain EAGVTQFPSHSVIEKGQTVTLRCDPISGHDNLYWYRRVMGKEIKFLLHFVKESKQDESGMPNNRFLAERTGGTYSTLKVQPAELEDSGVYFCVSSQDLGPYEQYFGPGTRLTVT.

DNA for the CDR3: TGCAGTGCTAGAGATCGTTCGGGGGTTACCTATAATTCACCCCTCCACTTT. It specifies CSARDRSGVTYNSPLHF. The chain couples TRBV20-1 to TRBJ1-6, with D maybe TRBD1 (5 bases). From germline, CDR1 is DFQATT and CDR2 SNEGSKA (reference sequence). The length of the CDR3 is 17 residues. V was shortened by 0 bases and J by 2 bases, with 14 bases between the two germline ends.

This clonotype was detected many times. This chain uses TRBV10-3 with TRBJ2-5; 13 nucleotides align to TRBD2. After removal of 0 bases from V and 4 bases from J, the junction contained 5 bases not matched to a gene. Looked up from germline, CDR1 is ENHRY and CDR2 is SYGVKD. This CDR3 spans 17 amino acids. The CDR3 DNA reads TGTGCCATCAGTGAGTCGACTAGCGGGGGGACCAGAGAGACCCAGTACTTC. Translation: CAISESTSGGTRETQYF.

This clonotype has a handful of counts. This chain uses TRBV6-2 or TRBV6-3 with TRBJ2-5; TRBD1 might be the D (5 bases). This CDR3 spans 14 amino acids. Germline V CDR1 and CDR2: MNHEY, SVGEGT. V dropped 9 bases and J dropped 2 bases, with 16 bases sitting between them. The CDR3 here is CASRGFRVQETQYF. CDR3 nucleotides: TGTGCCAGTAGGGGTTTCAGGGTTCAAGAGACCCAGTACTTC.

This clonotype was found a few times. The J gene is TRBJ2-3, the V gene TRBV5-4; 12 nucleotides agree with TRBD2. J lost 4 bases, V lost 4 bases, and 7 bases had no gene match. The CDR3 length is 16 residues. The germline gives CDR1 SGHNT, CDR2 YYREEE (reference sequence). The CDR3 DNA follows: TGTGCCAGCAGCGACGGACTAGCGGGAATGGCAGATACGCAGTATTTT. The encoded protein is CASSDGLAGMADTQYF.